The rows below give T cell receptor beta chains drawn from one sample of a study of cytomegalovirus exposure and HLA in healthy donors. Sequencing was performed with immunoSEQ multiplex PCR; in TCRdb, only in-frame clones are kept and a portion is missing. The sample includes some 200,000 clones, around 80% of them seen just once. The sample consisted of PBMCs. The receptors were gathered from a woman between 40 and 50 years old in good health and CMV-seronegative. The CDR3 runs from the conserved cysteine through the conserved F or W. Each record gives: V gene, CDR3 length, CDR3 protein.

>TRBV7-8|18
CASSFPLAGGSSYNEQFF
>TRBV25-1|12
CASSEYVLEQYF
>TRBV15|16
CATGRGGQGGSYEQYF
>TRBV19|11
CASRQGRTAFF
>TRBV29-1|11
CSVGGGNEQFF
>TRBV19|12
CASSVGSQPQHF
>TRBV29-1|14
CSVPPAPAGYEQYF
>TRBV11-3|15
CASSPGTQWTDTQYF
>TRBV7-8|15
CASSLRDRGLYEQYF
>TRBV7-3|15
CASSLTGGADTEAFF
>TRBV19|17
CASSHPPDRTSGNTIYF
>TRBV6-1|15
CASSSQTARNTEAFF
>TRBV6-5|14
CASSYRGLGTEAFF
>TRBV7-2|14
CASSSPREANEQFF
>TRBV30|14
CAWSGGGDNSPLHF
>TRBV4-3|14
CASSQAGGAYEQYF
>TRBV14|13
CASSLTGTGIYTF
>TRBV11-2|16
CATSLGLAGGQHTQYF
>TRBV9|14
CASSVNSGTDGYTF
>TRBV28|13
CASSLGGIKKLFF
>TRBV10-3|16
CAIALPWGGDTGELFF
>TRBV29-1|15
CSARRGMRNTGELFF
>TRBV27|10
CASSLSILVF
>TRBV7-9|13
CASSSGGNYGYTF
>TRBV4-1|15
CASSQARDRPWGYTF
>TRBV4-1|16
CASSQDQAPRNEKLFF
>TRBV19|17
CASSIDHLGGRLLEQYF
>TRBV4-1|14
CASSQAPGDEPQHF
>TRBV28|15
CASSFRSGVRYEQYF